This T cell receptor (beta chain) was obtained from a study of cytomegalovirus exposure and HLA in healthy donors. This CDR3 has 15 residues. Trimming stripped 4 bases from V and 2 bases from J, with 13 bases between. Germline values: CDR1 SNHLY, CDR2 FYNNEI. Use of 60 Vbeta and 13 Jbeta primers characterized the PCR. The method was immunoSEQ multiplex PCR; TCRdb's version includes in-frame clones alone and lacks a portion of them. This sample yields about 120,000 clones, of which 70% are seen a single time; roughly 8.4% belongs to the top ten. General study findings and limits: Cytomegalovirus-associated TCR beta chains were listed, numbering more than 150.

A note on this clone: Its specificity is unknown.

Sequencing was performed on PBMCs. The chain recombines TRBV2 with TRBJ2-3; maybe TRBD1 (5 bases). The source of this sequence is a man aged 25-45 years in good health and CMV-seropositive. CDR3 nucleotide sequence: TGTGCCAGCAGTGTCGTTGGGGCATACACAGATACGCAGTATTTT. Residues: CASSVVGAYTDTQYF.